Listed here are 24 T cell receptor beta chains from one sample, sequenced in a study of human T cells and chemical hapten exposure. Unfractionated whole blood yielded total RNA. TCRdb analysed the 5' RACE reads with MiXCR anew, one entry per CDR3 protein. The table has 130,000 or so distinct CDR3 sequences, around 4.4% seen once. Receptors were obtained from a female donor in good health.

The chain has TRBV20-1 and TRBJ1-2; no reliable D call. Trimming left V 3 bases short and J 2 bases short, with 13 bases between. Germline CDR1 is DFQATT and CDR2 is SNEGSKA (reference sequence). This CDR3 is 14 amino acids long. The CDR3 protein is CSASSGWENYGYTF. The CDR3 DNA sequence: TGCAGTGCTAGCTCGGGCTGGGAGAACTATGGCTACACCTTC.

This clonotype was detected ten times or more. The DNA for the CDR3 is TGCAGTGCTAGAGCGGGGGGCCGAGGAGATACGCAGTATTTT. It codes for CSARAGGRGDTQYF. This sequence joins TRBV20-1 and TRBJ2-3, with D possibly matching TRBD2 (7 bases). The CDR3 length is 14 residues. Germline lookup yields CDR1 DFQATT and CDR2 SNEGSKA (reference sequence). Deletions cut 1 base from V and 5 bases from J, with 13 bases between.

This clonotype appeared many times. This chain uses TRBV4-1 with TRBJ1-1, with 9 bases identical to TRBD1. The CDR3 spans 14 residues. Germline V gene data show CDR1 as MGHRA and CDR2 as YSYEKL. Trimming took 2 bases from V and 5 from J; bases not matched to a gene: 3. The DNA for the CDR3 is TGCGCCAGCAGCCAACTGACAGGGGGGACTGAAGCTTTCTTT. It encodes CASSQLTGGTEAFF.

The chain uses TRBV4-2 and TRBJ2-2; D gene unclear. The V end lost 1 base, the J end lost 3 bases, and 6 bases lay between the germline ends. The CDR3 has 14 residues. CDR1 is LGHNA, CDR2 YNFKEQ, per germline. The CDR3 is CASSQAIHTGELFF. Written as DNA, the CDR3 is TGTGCCAGCAGCCAAGCAATACACACCGGGGAGCTGTTTTTT.

In its sample, this clonotype was seen many times. The chain couples TRBV25-1 to TRBJ1-6; the D gene is possibly TRBD1 (5 bases). This CDR3 region has 13 residues. V lost 2 bases, J lost 8 bases, and 7 bases lay in between. Germline CDR1 and CDR2: MGHDK and SYGVNS. CDR3 DNA sequence: TGTGCCAGCAGTGAAGTAGGGGATTCACCCCTCCACTTT. This gives the protein CASSEVGDSPLHF.

The table lists this clonotype with many counts. This chain uses TRBV3-1 with TRBJ2-5, with TRBD1 as a possible D gene (5 bases). The CDR3 extends over 15 amino acids. Trimming cost V 4 bases and J 5 bases, with 17 bases left between them. Germline V lookup: CDR1 LGHDT, CDR2 YNNKEL (reference sequence). This chain's CDR3 is CASSRGATVLETQYF. The CDR3 DNA sequence: TGTGCCAGCAGCCGCGGTGCGACAGTCCTGGAGACCCAGTACTTC.

This clonotype occurred many times. The chain recombines TRBV9 with TRBJ2-7; D gene uncertain. This CDR3 contains 16 residues. V lost 0 bases to trimming and J lost 0 bases, with 13 bases between them. The germline V gene has CDR1 SGDLS and CDR2 YYNGEE. CDR3 protein: CASSVAPTRNSYEQYF. CDR3 bases: TGTGCCAGCAGCGTAGCCCCGACCCGAAACTCCTACGAGCAGTACTTC.

This clonotype has at least ten counts. V and J are TRBV29-1 and TRBJ1-1, with 7 positions matching TRBD1. The CDR3 runs to 11 residues. From germline, CDR1 is SQVTM and CDR2 ANQGSEA. V dropped 3 bases and J dropped 11; count of bases not matched to a gene: 6. The CDR3 is CSVEGTRGAFF. CDR3 bases: TGCAGCGTTGAGGGGACCAGGGGGGCTTTCTTT.

This clonotype occurred many times. The chain combines TRBV6-5 with TRBJ2-3; 10 bases match TRBD2. V lost 0 bases, J lost 4 bases, and 4 bases stayed unmatched. The CDR3 consists of 16 residues. The germline V gene encodes CDR1 MNHEY and CDR2 SVGAGI. CDR3 amino acids: CASSYSAGGPADTQYF. In DNA, the CDR3 is TGTGCCAGCAGTTACTCAGCGGGGGGGCCCGCAGATACGCAGTATTTT.

This clonotype appeared many times. The chain links TRBV7-9 to TRBJ2-1; TRBD2 agrees at 13 bases. Germline values: CDR1 SEHNR, CDR2 FQNEAQ (reference sequence). With 1 base clipped from V and 8 bases from J, the junction kept 2 bases outside the gene matches. The CDR3 consists of 15 residues. CDR3 sequence: CASSLGLAGGDEQFF. In DNA form, the CDR3 reads TGTGCCAGCAGCTTAGGACTAGCGGGGGGCGATGAGCAGTTCTTC.

This clonotype has a count of ten or more. This sequence joins TRBV13 and TRBJ2-7; D uncertain. The V and J ends lost 4 bases and 7 bases respectively, with 11 bases between them. The germline V gene has CDR1 PRHDT and CDR2 FYEKMQ (reference sequence). CDR3 length: 12 residues. The CDR3 sequence is CASSSYLGEQYF. The CDR3 bases are TGTGCCAGCAGCTCGTATTTAGGGGAGCAGTACTTC. Drawing the rest from reference TRBV13 and TRBJ2-7, the complete variable domain is AAGVIQSPRHLIKEKRETATLKCYPIPRHDTVYWYQQGPGQDPQFLISFYEKMQSDKGSIPDRFSAQQFSDYHSELNMSSLELGDSALYFCASSSYLGEQYFGPGTRLTVT.

This chain joins TRBV7-2 and TRBJ2-3; either TRBD1 or TRBD2 may fit D (7 bases each). This CDR3 spans 16 amino acids. With 4 bases removed from V and 5 bases from J, the gap between germline ends came to 19 bases. Germline assignment: CDR1 SGHTA and CDR2 FQGNSA. CDR3 in DNA: TGTGCCAGCAGCTCCCAGGGGGGGGGCGGAAGAGATACGCAGTATTTT. Protein: CASSSQGGGGRDTQYF.

This clonotype came up many times. This chain connects TRBV7-9 to TRBJ2-1; D not resolved. Germline CDR1 reads SEHNR; CDR2 reads FQNEAQ (reference sequence). Trimming stripped 5 bases from V and 4 bases from J, with 6 bases between. CDR3 length: 12 residues. The CDR3 nucleotides read TGTGCCAGCAGCCCAACTTACAATGAGCAGTTCTTC. The encoded protein is CASSPTYNEQFF.

The table lists this clonotype with many counts. V usage is TRBV11-2 and J usage is TRBJ1-1; D gene ambiguous. Trimming removed 5 bases from V and 11 bases from J, with 21 bases in between. There are 14 residues in the CDR3. Germline V CDR1 and CDR2: SGHAT, FQNNGV. The CDR3 region is CASSEGPRGVGAFF. The CDR3 DNA is TGTGCCAGCAGCGAAGGACCCCGCGGGGTTGGGGCTTTCTTT.

This clonotype has at least ten counts. The chain joins TRBV27 to TRBJ1-5, with D perhaps matching TRBD1 (6 bases). Germline-derived CDR1 and CDR2 are MNHEY and SMNVEV (reference sequence). Trimming shortened V by 8 bases and J by 0 bases, and 11 bases separated the two germline ends. This CDR3 spans 14 amino acids. The CDR3 sequence: CASRGQYSNQPQHF. The CDR3 bases are TGTGCCAGCCGGGGACAATATAGCAATCAGCCCCAGCATTTT.

This clonotype has more than one count but fewer than ten. The chain is built from TRBV20-1 and TRBJ2-3; 14 bases agree with TRBD2. Germline V gene sequence: CDR1 DFQATT, CDR2 SNEGSKA (reference sequence). The trim removed 3 bases at V and 8 bases at J, leaving 7 bases unmatched. The length of the CDR3 is 15 residues. CDR3 residues: CSASLTSGGAGTQYF. The DNA of the CDR3 is TGCAGTGCTAGCCTGACTAGCGGGGGGGCTGGTACGCAGTATTTT.

This clonotype was seen repeatedly, ten times or more. The chain recombines TRBV12-3 or TRBV12-4 with TRBJ1-1, with D possibly TRBD1 on 5 matching bases. The germline V and J ends were trimmed by 6 bases and 8 bases, with 19 bases remaining between them. The CDR3 is made up of 14 amino acids. CDR3 coding DNA: TGTGCCAGCAGCTGGGGGGAGAGGGGAGCGGAAGCTTTCTTT. It specifies CASSWGERGAEAFF.

This clonotype was seen a few times. The gene calls are TRBV20-1 and TRBJ1-6; D ambiguous. Germline CDR1 is DFQATT and CDR2 is SNEGSKA (reference sequence). V was trimmed by 2 bases and J by 2 bases, leaving 13 bases between them. The CDR3 extends over 16 amino acids. CDR3 in DNA: TGCAGTGCTAGAAGCATGGCGGGAACCTATAATTCACCCCTCCACTTT. Translating gives CSARSMAGTYNSPLHF.

This clonotype was counted many times. The chain employs TRBV19 and TRBJ2-2; 9 nucleotides match TRBD1. The germline V gene has CDR1 LNHDA and CDR2 SQIVND (reference sequence). Germline trimming cut 5 bases from V and 11 bases from J; bases unmatched to any gene: 6. The CDR3 has 13 residues. CDR3 loop: CASSATGGGELFF. CDR3 DNA sequence: TGTGCCAGTAGTGCAACAGGGGGCGGTGAGCTGTTTTTT.

This clonotype was counted ten times or more. The chain recombines TRBV12-3 or TRBV12-4 with TRBJ1-2; no clear D gene. The V gene lost 5 bases and the J gene lost 8 bases, with 18 bases spanning the gap. This CDR3 is 14 amino acids long. Written as DNA, the CDR3 is TGTGCCAGCAGTCACACCAGAGGGTTTCAAGGCTACACCTTC. It codes for CASSHTRGFQGYTF.

This clonotype was detected ten times or more. The chain joins TRBV12-3 or TRBV12-4 to TRBJ2-2, with D hard to call. The CDR3 runs to 13 residues. The V end lost 6 bases, the J end lost 7 bases, and 12 bases lay between the germline ends. CDR3: CASSYQVIGELFF. The CDR3 DNA reads as TGTGCCAGCAGCTACCAGGTGATCGGGGAGCTGTTTTTT.

At least ten counts were recorded for this clonotype. The chain links TRBV12-3 or TRBV12-4 to TRBJ2-1, with D possibly being TRBD2 (5 bases). V was clipped by 6 bases and J by 3 bases, with 15 bases between them. The CDR3 has 15 residues. The CDR3 nucleotides read TGTGCCAGCAGCCACCTCGGCGGAGGCTACAATGAGCAGTTCTTC. Encoded protein: CASSHLGGGYNEQFF.

This clonotype was seen at least ten times. The rearrangement links TRBV5-5 to TRBJ1-4; the D gene is possibly TRBD1 (6 bases). Germline V gene lookup returns CDR1 SGHKS and CDR2 YYEKEE (reference sequence). The CDR3 has 13 residues. V was clipped by 4 bases and J by 11 bases, with 15 bases between them. In DNA, the CDR3 is TGTGCCAGCAGCACGACAGGTCCTGACAAACTGTTTTTT. Its protein is CASSTTGPDKLFF.

In its sample, this clonotype was seen a few times. The J gene is TRBJ2-7, the V gene TRBV4-3; D might be TRBD1 or TRBD2, each matching 6 bases. Trimming removed 1 base at V and 0 bases at J, with 13 bases between. The CDR3 totals 16 residues. Per the germline V gene, CDR1 is LGHNA and CDR2 is YSLEER. The CDR3 loop is CASSQAPGACSYEQYF. CDR3 bases: TGCGCCAGCAGCCAAGCTCCGGGGGCCTGCTCCTACGAGCAGTACTTC.